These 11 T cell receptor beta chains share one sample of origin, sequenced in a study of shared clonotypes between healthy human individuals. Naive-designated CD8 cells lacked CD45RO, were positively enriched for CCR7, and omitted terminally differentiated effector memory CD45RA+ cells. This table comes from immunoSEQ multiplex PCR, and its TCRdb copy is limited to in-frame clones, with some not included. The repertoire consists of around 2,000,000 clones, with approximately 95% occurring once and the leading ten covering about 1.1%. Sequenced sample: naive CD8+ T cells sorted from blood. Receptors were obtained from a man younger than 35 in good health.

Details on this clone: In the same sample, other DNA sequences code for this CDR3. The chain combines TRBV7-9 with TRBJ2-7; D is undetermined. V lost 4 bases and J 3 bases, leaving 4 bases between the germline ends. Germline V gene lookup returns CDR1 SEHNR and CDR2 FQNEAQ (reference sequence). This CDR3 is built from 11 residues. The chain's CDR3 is CASSSHYEQYF. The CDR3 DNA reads TGTGCCAGCAGCTCACACTACGAGCAGTACTTC.

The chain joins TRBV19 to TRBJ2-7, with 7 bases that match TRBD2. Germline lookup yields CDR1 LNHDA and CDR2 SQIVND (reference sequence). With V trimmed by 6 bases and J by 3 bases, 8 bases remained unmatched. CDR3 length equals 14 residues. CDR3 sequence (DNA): TGTGCCAGTAGAGGGGCGGGAGTCGACTACGAGCAGTACTTC. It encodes CASRGAGVDYEQYF.

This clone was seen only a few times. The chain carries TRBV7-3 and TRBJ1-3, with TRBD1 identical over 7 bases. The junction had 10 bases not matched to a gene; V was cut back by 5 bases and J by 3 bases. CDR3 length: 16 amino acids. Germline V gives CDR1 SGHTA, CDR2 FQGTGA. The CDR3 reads CASSPQGEGIGNTIYF. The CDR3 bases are TGTGCCAGCAGCCCTCAGGGGGAAGGAATTGGAAACACCATATATTTT.

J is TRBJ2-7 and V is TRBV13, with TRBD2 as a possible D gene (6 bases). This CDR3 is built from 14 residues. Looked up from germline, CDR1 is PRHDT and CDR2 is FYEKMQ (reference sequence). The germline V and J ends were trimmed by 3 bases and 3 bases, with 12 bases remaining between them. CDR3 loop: CASSFWGTGYEQYF. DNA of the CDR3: TGTGCCAGCAGCTTCTGGGGGACTGGCTACGAGCAGTACTTC.

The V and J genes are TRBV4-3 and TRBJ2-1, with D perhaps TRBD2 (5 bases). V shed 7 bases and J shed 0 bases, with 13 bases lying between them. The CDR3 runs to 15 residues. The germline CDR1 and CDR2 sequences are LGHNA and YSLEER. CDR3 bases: TGCGCCAGCACTACCGACTATAGCTCCTACAATGAGCAGTTCTTC. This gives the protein CASTTDYSSYNEQFF.

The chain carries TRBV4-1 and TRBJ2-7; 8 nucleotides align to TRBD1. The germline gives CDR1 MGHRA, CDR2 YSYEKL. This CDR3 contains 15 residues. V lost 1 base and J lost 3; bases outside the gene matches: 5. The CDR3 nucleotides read TGCGCCAGCAGCCAAGTCTCACAGGGGGTCTACGAGCAGTACTTC. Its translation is CASSQVSQGVYEQYF.

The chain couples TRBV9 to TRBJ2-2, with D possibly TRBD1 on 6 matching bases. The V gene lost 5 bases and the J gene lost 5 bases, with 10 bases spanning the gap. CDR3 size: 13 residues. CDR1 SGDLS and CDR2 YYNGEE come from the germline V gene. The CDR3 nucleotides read TGTGCCAGCAGGTATACAGGGACCGGGGAGCTGTTTTTT. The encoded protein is CASRYTGTGELFF. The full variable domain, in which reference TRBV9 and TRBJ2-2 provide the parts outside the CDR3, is DSGVTQTPKHLITATGQRVTLRCSPRSGDLSVYWYQQSLDQGLQFLIQYYNGEERAKGNILERFSAQQFPDLHSELNLSSLELGDSALYFCASRYTGTGELFFGEGSRLTVL.

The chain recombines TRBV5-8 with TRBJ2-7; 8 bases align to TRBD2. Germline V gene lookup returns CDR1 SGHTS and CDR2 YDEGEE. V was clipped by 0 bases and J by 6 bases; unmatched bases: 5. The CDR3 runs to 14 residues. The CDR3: CASSLAGGPGEQYF. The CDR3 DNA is TGTGCCAGCAGCTTGGCGGGAGGGCCGGGCGAGCAGTACTTC.

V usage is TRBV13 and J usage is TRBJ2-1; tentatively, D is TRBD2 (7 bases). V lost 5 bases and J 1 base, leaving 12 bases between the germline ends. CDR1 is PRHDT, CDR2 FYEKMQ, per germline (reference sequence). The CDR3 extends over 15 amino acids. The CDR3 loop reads CASSPAGASYNEQFF. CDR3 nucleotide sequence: TGTGCCAGCAGCCCCGCGGGGGCGTCCTACAATGAGCAGTTCTTC.

The CDR3 here is CASSPATFLGGELFF. For the CDR3, the DNA is TGTGCCAGCAGTCCGGCCACTTTCCTGGGGGGGGAGCTGTTTTTT. The rearrangement joins TRBV27 to TRBJ2-2; D is unclear. The germline V and J ends were trimmed by 5 bases and 8 bases, with 18 bases remaining between them. The V gene's germline CDR1 is MNHEY and CDR2 SMNVEV (reference sequence). This CDR3 is built from 15 residues.

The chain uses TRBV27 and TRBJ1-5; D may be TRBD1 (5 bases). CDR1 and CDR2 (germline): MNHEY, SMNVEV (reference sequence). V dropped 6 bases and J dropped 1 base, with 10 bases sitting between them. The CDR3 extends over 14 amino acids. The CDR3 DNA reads TGTGCCAGCAGCCCAGGGATGAGCAATCAGCCCCAGCATTTT. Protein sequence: CASSPGMSNQPQHF.